The 16 T cell receptor beta chains below come from one sample, sequenced in a study of T cells in Graves' hyperthyroidism and ophthalmopathy. TCR beta CDR3 region amplification was performed from RNA transcripts. HTBI primers were the set used in a first-round RT-PCR of the TCR CDR3. TCRdb fed the multiplex PCR reads into MiXCR, producing one record per CDR3 protein. The sample lists more than 100,000 distinct CDR3 sequences, over 45% occurring once. Specimen: blood. The receptors originated from a man aged 35 to 55 with Graves' hyperthyroidism.

This clonotype was observed many times. The genes are TRBV7-9 and TRBJ2-5, with 11 bases that match TRBD1. CDR1 is SEHNR, CDR2 FQNEAQ, per germline (reference sequence). V lost 5 bases and J lost 3; bases outside the gene matches: 5. The CDR3 is 15 amino acids. The CDR3 loop is CASSMGDRGKETQYF. The CDR3 DNA follows: TGTGCCAGCAGCATGGGGGACAGGGGGAAAGAGACCCAGTACTTC.

This clonotype was seen repeatedly, ten times or more. The CDR3 region is CASSQARAEAFF. DNA for the CDR3: TGTGCCAGCAGCCAAGCCAGGGCCGAAGCTTTCTTT. The chain couples TRBV3-1 to TRBJ1-1, with D maybe TRBD1 (5 bases). This CDR3 comprises 12 residues. Germline CDR1 and CDR2: LGHDT and YNNKEL (reference sequence). Trimming removed 1 base from V and 8 bases from J, with 8 bases in between. Using reference TRBV3-1 and TRBJ1-1 for the parts outside the CDR3, the full variable domain is DTAVSQTPKYLVTQMGNDKSIKCEQNLGHDTMYWYKQDSKKFLKIMFSYNNKELIINETVPNRFSPKSPDKAHLNLHINSLELGDSAVYFCASSQARAEAFFGQGTRLTVV.

Of note for this clonotype: This likely comes from a read error, as the CDR3 has no conserved phenylalanine or tryptophan at its end. The rearrangement joins TRBV5-4 to TRBJ2-4; D uncertain. V lost 0 bases, J lost 0 bases, and 4 bases lay in between. The germline gives CDR1 SGHNT, CDR2 YYREEE (reference sequence). The CDR3 is 14 amino acids. CDR3 residues: CASSLDLAKNIQYC. The CDR3 DNA is TGTGCCAGCAGCTTGGATCTAGCCAAAAACATTCAGTACTGC.

This clonotype was detected ten times or more. The gene calls are TRBV7-6 and TRBJ1-1; D is possibly TRBD1 (5 bases). V lost 1 base and J 0 bases, leaving 6 bases between the germline ends. Germline assignment: CDR1 SGHVS and CDR2 FNYEAQ. The CDR3 has 14 residues. The CDR3 DNA reads as TGTGCCAGCAGCTTAGGGGGGTTGAACACTGAAGCTTTCTTT. Amino acids: CASSLGGLNTEAFF.

This clonotype was counted at least ten times. The chain employs TRBV5-1 and TRBJ1-2; D may be TRBD1 (5 bases). V lost 5 bases and J 5 bases, leaving 10 bases between the germline ends. The V gene's germline CDR1 is SGHRS and CDR2 YFSETQ. This CDR3 has 12 amino acids. CDR3 nucleotide sequence: TGCGCCAGCAGACGGGGGGAGTATGGCTACACCTTC. This gives the protein CASRRGEYGYTF.

The V call is TRBV7-3, the J call TRBJ2-3; unclear D gene. Germline V gene sequence: CDR1 SGHTA, CDR2 FQGTGA. Trimming took off 6 bases at V and 1 base at J, with 17 bases between the two ends. CDR3 size: 16 residues. The CDR3 DNA reads TGTGCCAGCAGTGAAGAGTTGGGTGGTGGCACAGATACGCAGTATTTT. Translation: CASSEELGGGTDTQYF.

This clonotype was seen only once. This chain uses TRBV29-1 with TRBJ2-1; TRBD2 matches 9 bases. Germline V gene data show CDR1 as SQVTM and CDR2 as ANQGSEA. The CDR3 runs 17 residues. Germline trimming cut 4 bases from V and 1 base from J; bases unmatched to any gene: 11. The CDR3 reads CSVVGGGVKTSYNEQFF. The CDR3, as DNA: TGCAGCGTTGTGGGCGGGGGGGTGAAAACTTCCTACAATGAGCAGTTCTTC.

This chain connects TRBV15 to TRBJ1-2, with D unclear. The germline V gene has CDR1 LNHNV and CDR2 YYDKDF (reference sequence). With 0 bases removed from V and 6 bases from J, the gap between germline ends came to 32 bases. This CDR3 comprises 21 residues. The CDR3: CATSRDPQDLNQEGKADGYTF. The DNA for the CDR3 is TGTGCCACCAGCAGAGATCCGCAGGATTTAAACCAAGAAGGGAAAGCAGATGGCTACACCTTC.

There are many counts of this clonotype. The CDR3 nucleotides read TGCGCCAGCAGCTATGGGACAGGGGGCGGGTCACCCCTCCACTTT. It is translated as CASSYGTGGGSPLHF. This sequence joins TRBV5-1 and TRBJ1-6; TRBD1 matches at 12 bases. The CDR3 extends over 15 amino acids. Germline V lookup: CDR1 SGHRS, CDR2 YFSETQ. The trim removed 3 bases at V and 10 bases at J, leaving 5 bases unmatched.

The sample holds many counts of this clonotype. The CDR3 region is CASSSQGDGYTF. The CDR3 DNA is TGTGCCAGCAGTTCACAGGGCGATGGCTACACCTTC. The chain has TRBV6-2 or TRBV6-3 and TRBJ1-2; TRBD1 might be the D (6 bases). V shed 4 bases and J shed 6 bases, with 9 bases lying between them. The V gene's germline CDR1 is MNHEY and CDR2 SVGEGT. The CDR3 has 12 residues.

This clonotype was counted once. Lacking the conserved final phenylalanine or tryptophan, this CDR3 likely reflects a read error. The chain joins TRBV29-1 to TRBJ1-5; a weak D match, TRBD1 (6 bases). Trimming took off 7 bases at V and 1 base at J, with 8 bases between the two ends. Germline lookup yields CDR1 SQVTM and CDR2 ANQGSEA. CDR3 length: 12 residues. The CDR3 loop is CSAGQSNQPQHL. The DNA for the CDR3 is TGCAGCGCCGGACAGAGCAATCAGCCCCAGCATCTT.

The genes are TRBV19 and TRBJ2-7; tentatively, D is TRBD1 or TRBD2 (6 bases each). Germline CDR1 and CDR2: LNHDA and SQIVND (reference sequence). CDR3 length: 12 residues. V lost 4 bases to trimming and J lost 9 bases, with 13 bases between them. The CDR3 DNA reads TGTGCCAGTAGTAGGACGGGGGCCGGGCAGTACTTC. This gives the protein CASSRTGAGQYF.

The chain has TRBV20-1 and TRBJ2-5; perhaps TRBD1 as D (5 bases). The CDR3 has 11 amino acids. Germline CDR1 DFQATT, CDR2 SNEGSKA (reference sequence). The V end lost 6 bases, the J end lost 12 bases, and 17 bases lay between the germline ends. CDR3 nucleotides: TGCAGTGCCTGGAGAAGACAGATCGAGTACTTC. It yields the protein CSAWRRQIEYF.

The chain combines TRBV20-1 with TRBJ2-5, with unresolved D. CDR3 size: 13 residues. Germline CDR1 and CDR2: DFQATT and SNEGSKA (reference sequence). V was pared by 8 bases and J by 1 base, with 14 bases between. The CDR3 DNA sequence: TGCAGTCCTACGTCCAGGCTCCAAGAGACCCAGTACTTC. Its translation is CSPTSRLQETQYF.

This clonotype was observed many times. The chain combines TRBV4-2 with TRBJ2-3; possible D gene TRBD1, 5 bases. CDR1 is LGHNA and CDR2 is YNFKEQ in the germline V gene. With 1 base removed from V and 1 base from J, the gap between germline ends came to 12 bases. The CDR3 length is 16 residues. The DNA of the CDR3 is TGTGCCAGCAGCCAAGCAGACAGTATCGGCACAGATACGCAGTATTTT. Translation gives CASSQADSIGTDTQYF.

About this clonotype itself: At one end the junction does not follow the germline gene, possibly because of a read error. The genes are TRBV5-1 and TRBJ2-6, with D perhaps TRBD2 (6 bases). Germline loops: CDR1 SGHRS, CDR2 YFSETQ. This CDR3 has 13 residues. The CDR3 sequence is CASSLAGGWTEAF. CDR3 nucleotides: TGCGCCAGCAGCTTGGCTGGGGGGTGGACTGAAGCTTTC.